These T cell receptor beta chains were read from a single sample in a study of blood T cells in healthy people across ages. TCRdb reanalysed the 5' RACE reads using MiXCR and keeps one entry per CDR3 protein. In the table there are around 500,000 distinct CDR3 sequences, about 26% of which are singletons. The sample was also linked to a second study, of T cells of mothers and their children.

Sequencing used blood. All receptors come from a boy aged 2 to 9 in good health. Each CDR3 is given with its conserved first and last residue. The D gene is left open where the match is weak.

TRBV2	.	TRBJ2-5	CASSEDRQETQYF
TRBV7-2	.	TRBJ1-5	CASSLVGGAVDQPQHF
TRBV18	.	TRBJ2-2	CASSLQKNTGELFF
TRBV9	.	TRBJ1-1	CASSVVGGRNTEAFF
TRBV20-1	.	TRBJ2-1	CSARDLGGGGEQFF
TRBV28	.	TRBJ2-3	CASSLGGYTDTQYF
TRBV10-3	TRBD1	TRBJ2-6	CAISDRDRGSGANVLTF
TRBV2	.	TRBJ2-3	CASSSPRGNTDTQYF
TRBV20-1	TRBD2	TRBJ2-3	CSATFGAGLTDTQYF
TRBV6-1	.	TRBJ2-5	CASSSYGPKDEQLF
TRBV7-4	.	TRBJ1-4	CASSLSTTDRAINEKLFF
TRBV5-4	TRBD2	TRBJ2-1	CASSSRSGGISNEQFF
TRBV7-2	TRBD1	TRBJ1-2	CASSVQGVVYGYTF
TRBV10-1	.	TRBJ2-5	CASRSDRDGTQYF
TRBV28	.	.	CASSFPGNQETQYF
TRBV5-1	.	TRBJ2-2	CASSWGTNTGELFF
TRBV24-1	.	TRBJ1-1	CATSDSVTVNTEAFF
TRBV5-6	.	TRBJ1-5	CASSLHPTGQPQHF
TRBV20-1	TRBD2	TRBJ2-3	CSARSTSGGDTQYF
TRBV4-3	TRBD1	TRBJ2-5	CASSLRTGGLETQYF
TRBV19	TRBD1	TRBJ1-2	CASSIDGDSNYGYTF
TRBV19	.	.	CASSVQTGYNEQFF
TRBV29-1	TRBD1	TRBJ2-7	CSVANRGREQYF
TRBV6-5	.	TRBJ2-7	CASTDRHSYEQYF
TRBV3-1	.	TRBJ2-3	CACSQGSDTQYF
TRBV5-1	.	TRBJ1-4	CASSLGVSNEKLFF
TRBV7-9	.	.	CASSGGGSGMYEQYF
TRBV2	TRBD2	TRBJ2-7	CASSLSGGVSYEQYF
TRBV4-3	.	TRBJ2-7	CASSQDQGFEQYF